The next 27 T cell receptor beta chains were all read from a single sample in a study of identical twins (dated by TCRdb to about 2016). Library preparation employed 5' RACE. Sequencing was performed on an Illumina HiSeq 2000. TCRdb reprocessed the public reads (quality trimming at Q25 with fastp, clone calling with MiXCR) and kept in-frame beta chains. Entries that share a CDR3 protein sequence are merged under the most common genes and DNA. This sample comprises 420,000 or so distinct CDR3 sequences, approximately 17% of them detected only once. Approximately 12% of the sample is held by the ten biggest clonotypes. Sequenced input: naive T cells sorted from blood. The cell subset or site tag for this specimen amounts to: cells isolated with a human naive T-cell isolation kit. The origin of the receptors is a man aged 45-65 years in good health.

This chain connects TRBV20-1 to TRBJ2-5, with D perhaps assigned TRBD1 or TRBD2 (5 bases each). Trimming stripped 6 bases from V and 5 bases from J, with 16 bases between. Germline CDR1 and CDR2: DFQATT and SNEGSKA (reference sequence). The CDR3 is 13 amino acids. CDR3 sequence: CSAPLGARETQYF. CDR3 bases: TGCAGTGCCCCGCTCGGGGCGAGGGAGACCCAGTACTTC.

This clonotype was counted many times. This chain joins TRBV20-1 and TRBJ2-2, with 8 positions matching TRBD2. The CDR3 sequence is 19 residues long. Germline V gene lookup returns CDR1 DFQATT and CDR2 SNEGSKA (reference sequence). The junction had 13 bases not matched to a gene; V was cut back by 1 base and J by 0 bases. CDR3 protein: CSARVVRRGVMSNTGELFF. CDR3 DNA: TGCAGTGCTAGAGTTGTACGGCGGGGGGTGATGTCGAACACCGGGGAGCTGTTTTTT.

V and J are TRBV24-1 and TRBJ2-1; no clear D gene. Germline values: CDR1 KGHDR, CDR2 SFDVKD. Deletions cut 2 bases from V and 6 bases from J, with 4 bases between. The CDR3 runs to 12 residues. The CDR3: CATSDYLNEQFF. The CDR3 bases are TGTGCCACCAGTGATTACCTCAATGAGCAGTTCTTC.

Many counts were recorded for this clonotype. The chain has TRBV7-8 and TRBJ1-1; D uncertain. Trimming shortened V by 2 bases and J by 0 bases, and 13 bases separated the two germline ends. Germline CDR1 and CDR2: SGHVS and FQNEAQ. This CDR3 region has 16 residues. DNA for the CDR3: TGTGCCAGCAGCTTAAGAGGTCGCCTGATGAACACTGAAGCTTTCTTT. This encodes CASSLRGRLMNTEAFF.

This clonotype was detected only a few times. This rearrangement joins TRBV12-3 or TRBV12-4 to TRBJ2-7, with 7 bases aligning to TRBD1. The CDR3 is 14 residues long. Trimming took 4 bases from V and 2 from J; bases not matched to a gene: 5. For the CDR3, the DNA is TGTGCCAGCAGTTCACGACAGGGCACCTACGAGCAGTACTTC. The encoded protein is CASSSRQGTYEQYF.

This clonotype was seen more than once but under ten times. The DNA for the CDR3 is TGCAGCGTCGCACAGGGGGCGGGGGAGCAGTACTTC. It is translated as CSVAQGAGEQYF. The rearrangement uses TRBV29-1 and TRBJ2-7, with TRBD1 identical over 9 bases. Germline trimming cut 6 bases from V and 7 bases from J; bases unmatched to any gene: 7. The length of the CDR3 is 12 residues. Germline V gene lookup returns CDR1 SQVTM and CDR2 ANQGSEA.

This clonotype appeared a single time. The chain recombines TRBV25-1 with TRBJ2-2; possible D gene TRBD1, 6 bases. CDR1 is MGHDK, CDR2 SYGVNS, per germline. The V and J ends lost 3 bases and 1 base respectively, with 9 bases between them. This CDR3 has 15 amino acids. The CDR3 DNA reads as TGTGCCAGCAGTGATTTAGGGGGGAACACCGGGGAGCTGTTTTTT. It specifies CASSDLGGNTGELFF.

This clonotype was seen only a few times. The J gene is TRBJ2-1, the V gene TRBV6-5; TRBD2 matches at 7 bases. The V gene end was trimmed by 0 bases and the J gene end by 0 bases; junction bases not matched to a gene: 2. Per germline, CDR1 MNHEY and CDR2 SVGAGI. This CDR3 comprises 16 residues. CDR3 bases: TGTGCCAGCAGTTACTCTGGCGGGAGCTCCTACAATGAGCAGTTCTTC. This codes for CASSYSGGSSYNEQFF.

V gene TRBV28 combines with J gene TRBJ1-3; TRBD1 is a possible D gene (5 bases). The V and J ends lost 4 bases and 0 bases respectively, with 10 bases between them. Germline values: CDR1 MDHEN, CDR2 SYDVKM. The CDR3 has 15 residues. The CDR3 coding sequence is TGTGCCAGCAGTTCGGGACGGAGCTCTGGAAACACCATATATTTT. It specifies CASSSGRSSGNTIYF.

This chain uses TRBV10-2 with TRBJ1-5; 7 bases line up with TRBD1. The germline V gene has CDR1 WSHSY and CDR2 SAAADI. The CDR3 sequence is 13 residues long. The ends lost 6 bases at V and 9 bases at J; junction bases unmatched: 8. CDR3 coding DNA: TGCGCCAGCAGCCGGGACAGCGCATGGCCCCAGCATTTT. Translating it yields CASSRDSAWPQHF.

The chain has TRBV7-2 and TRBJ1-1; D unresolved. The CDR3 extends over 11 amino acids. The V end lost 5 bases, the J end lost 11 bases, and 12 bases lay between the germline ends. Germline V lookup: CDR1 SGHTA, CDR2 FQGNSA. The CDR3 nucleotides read TGTGCCAGCAGCCTGACGGCTATGGCTTTCTTT. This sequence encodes CASSLTAMAFF.

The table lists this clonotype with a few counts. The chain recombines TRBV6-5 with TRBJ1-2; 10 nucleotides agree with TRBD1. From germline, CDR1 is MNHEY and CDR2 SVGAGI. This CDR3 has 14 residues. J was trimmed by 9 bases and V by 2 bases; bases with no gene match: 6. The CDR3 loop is CASSYDRGLARYTF. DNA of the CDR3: TGTGCCAGCAGTTACGACAGGGGGCTCGCACGCTACACCTTC.

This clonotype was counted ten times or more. The CDR3 spells CSASGRQGSYEQYF. The CDR3 DNA reads TGCAGTGCTAGCGGAAGACAGGGGTCCTACGAGCAGTACTTC. The rearrangement joins TRBV20-1 to TRBJ2-7, with 8 bases that match TRBD1. Germline CDR1 reads DFQATT; CDR2 reads SNEGSKA (reference sequence). The ends lost 3 bases at V and 1 base at J; junction bases unmatched: 5. The CDR3 covers 14 residues.

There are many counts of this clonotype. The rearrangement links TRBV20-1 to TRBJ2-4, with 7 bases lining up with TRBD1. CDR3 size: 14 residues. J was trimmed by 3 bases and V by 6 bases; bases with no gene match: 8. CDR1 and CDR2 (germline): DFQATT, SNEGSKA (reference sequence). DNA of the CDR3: TGCAGTGCGGTTAGGGACAGCCGCAAAAACATTCAGTACTTC. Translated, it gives CSAVRDSRKNIQYF.

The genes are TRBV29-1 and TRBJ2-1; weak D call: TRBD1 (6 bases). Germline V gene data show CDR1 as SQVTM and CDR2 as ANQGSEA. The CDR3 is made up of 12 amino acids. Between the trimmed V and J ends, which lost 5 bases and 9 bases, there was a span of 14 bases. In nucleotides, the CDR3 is TGCAGCGTTTCGAGGGGGTTCCTTGAGCAGTTCTTC. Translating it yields CSVSRGFLEQFF.

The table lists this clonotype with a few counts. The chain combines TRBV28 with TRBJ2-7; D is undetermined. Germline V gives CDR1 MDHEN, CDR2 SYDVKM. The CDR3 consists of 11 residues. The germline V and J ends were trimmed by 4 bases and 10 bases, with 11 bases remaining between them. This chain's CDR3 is CASSYGSDQYF. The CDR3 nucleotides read TGTGCCAGCAGTTACGGGTCGGATCAGTACTTC.

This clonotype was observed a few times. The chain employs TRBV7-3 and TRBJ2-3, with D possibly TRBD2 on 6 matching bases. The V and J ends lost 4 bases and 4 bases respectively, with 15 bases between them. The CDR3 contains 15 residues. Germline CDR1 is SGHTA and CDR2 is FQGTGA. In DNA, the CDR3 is TGTGCCAGCAGCTCCCGGAGTAGCGGCCCAGATACGCAGTATTTT. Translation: CASSSRSSGPDTQYF. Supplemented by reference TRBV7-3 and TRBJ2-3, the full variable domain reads GAGVSQTPSNKVTEKGKYVELRCDPISGHTALYWYRQSLGQGPEFLIYFQGTGAADDSGLPNDRFFAVRPEGSVSTLKIQRTERGDSAVYLCASSSRSSGPDTQYFGPGTRLTVL.

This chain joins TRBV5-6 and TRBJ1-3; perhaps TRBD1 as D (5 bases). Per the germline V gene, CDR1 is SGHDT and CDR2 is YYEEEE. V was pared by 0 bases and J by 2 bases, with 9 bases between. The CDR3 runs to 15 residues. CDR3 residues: CASSLGTRTGNTIYF. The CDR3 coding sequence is TGTGCCAGCAGCTTGGGGACACGGACTGGAAACACCATATATTTT.

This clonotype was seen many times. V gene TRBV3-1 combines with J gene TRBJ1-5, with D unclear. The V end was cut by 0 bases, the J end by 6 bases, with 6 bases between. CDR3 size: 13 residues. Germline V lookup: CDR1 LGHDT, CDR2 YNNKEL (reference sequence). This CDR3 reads CASSQDGVQPQHF. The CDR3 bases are TGTGCCAGCAGCCAAGACGGGGTTCAGCCCCAGCATTTT.

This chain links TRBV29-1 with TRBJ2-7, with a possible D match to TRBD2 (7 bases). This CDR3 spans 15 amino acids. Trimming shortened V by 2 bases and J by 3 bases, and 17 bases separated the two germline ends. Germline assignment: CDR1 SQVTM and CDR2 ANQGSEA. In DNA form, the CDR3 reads TGCAGCGTTGAATATAGGGGGGGAGGGGTCTACGAGCAGTACTTC. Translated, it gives CSVEYRGGGVYEQYF.

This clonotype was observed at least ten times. The CDR3 region is CSANRATGELFF. The CDR3 DNA sequence: TGCAGTGCAAATCGTGCTACCGGGGAGCTGTTTTTT. The rearrangement links TRBV20-1 to TRBJ2-2, with D unresolved. V was shortened by 6 bases and J by 5 bases, with 10 bases between the two germline ends. The CDR3 is 12 amino acids. Germline CDR1 and CDR2: DFQATT and SNEGSKA (reference sequence).

The CDR3, as DNA: TGTGCCACCAGCAGAGATCTGCTAGCGGGAAATGAGCAGTTCTTC. This gives the protein CATSRDLLAGNEQFF. This sequence joins TRBV15 and TRBJ2-1; 9 bases fit TRBD2. V lost 0 bases, J lost 7 bases, and 4 bases stayed unmatched. This CDR3 is built from 15 residues. Germline V lookup: CDR1 LNHNV, CDR2 YYDKDF (reference sequence).

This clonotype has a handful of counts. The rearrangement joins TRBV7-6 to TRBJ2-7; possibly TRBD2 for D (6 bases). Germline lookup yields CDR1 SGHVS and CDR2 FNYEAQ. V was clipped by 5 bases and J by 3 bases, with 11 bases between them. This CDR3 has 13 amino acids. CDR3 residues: CASSARDFYEQYF. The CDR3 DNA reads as TGTGCCAGCAGCGCCAGGGACTTCTACGAGCAGTACTTC.

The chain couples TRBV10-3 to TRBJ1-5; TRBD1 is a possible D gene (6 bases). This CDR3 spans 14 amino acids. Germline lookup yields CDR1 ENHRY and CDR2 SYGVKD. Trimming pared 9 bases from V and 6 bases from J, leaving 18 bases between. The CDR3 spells CAISLRGLGQPQHF. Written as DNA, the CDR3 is TGTGCCATTAGTCTGCGGGGGCTGGGTCAGCCCCAGCATTTT.

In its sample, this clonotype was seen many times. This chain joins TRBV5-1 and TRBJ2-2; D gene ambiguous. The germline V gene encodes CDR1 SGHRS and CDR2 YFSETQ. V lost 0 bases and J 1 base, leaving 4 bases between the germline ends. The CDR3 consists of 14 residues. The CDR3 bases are TGCGCCAGCAGCTTGGCCGGGAACACCGGGGAGCTGTTTTTT. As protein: CASSLAGNTGELFF.

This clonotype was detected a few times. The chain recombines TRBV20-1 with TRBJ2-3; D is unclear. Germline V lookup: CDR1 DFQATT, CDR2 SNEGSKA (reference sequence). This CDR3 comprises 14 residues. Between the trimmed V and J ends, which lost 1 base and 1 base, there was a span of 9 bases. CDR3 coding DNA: TGCAGTGCTAGAGGGTATTGGGGCACAGATACGCAGTATTTT. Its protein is CSARGYWGTDTQYF.

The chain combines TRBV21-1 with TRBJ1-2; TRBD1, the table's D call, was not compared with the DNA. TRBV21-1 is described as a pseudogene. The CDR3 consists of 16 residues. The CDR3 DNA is TGTGCCAGCAGCAAAGGGAGTATGAGGGGCGGCTATGGCTACACCTTC. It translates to CASSKGSMRGGYGYTF.